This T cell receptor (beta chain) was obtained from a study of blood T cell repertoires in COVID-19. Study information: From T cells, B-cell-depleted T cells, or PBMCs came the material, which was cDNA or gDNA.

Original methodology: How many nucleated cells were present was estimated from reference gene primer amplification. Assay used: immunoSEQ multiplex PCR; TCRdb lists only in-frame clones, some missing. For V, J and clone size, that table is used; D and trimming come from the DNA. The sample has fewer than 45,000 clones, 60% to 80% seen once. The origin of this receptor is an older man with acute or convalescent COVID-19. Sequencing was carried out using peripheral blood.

CDR3 amino acids: CASSFQGDLYNEQFF. CDR3 in DNA: TGTGCCAGCTCATTCCAGGGGGATCTCTACAATGAGCAGTTCTTC. The chain carries TRBV18 and TRBJ2-1; 7 bases map to TRBD1. The V segment lost 5 bases and the J segment 3 bases; nucleotides outside the gene matches: 7. This CDR3 region has 15 residues. Looked up from germline, CDR1 is KGHSH and CDR2 is LQKENI.